This T cell receptor beta chain stems from a study of technical replicates of blood from several donors. The CDR3 is 14 residues long. Germline assignment: CDR1 LNHNV and CDR2 YYDKDF (reference sequence). J was trimmed by 3 bases and V by 3 bases; bases with no gene match: 1. Using immunoSEQ multiplex PCR, the repertoire was profiled, and TCRdb retains in-frame clones only, with some absent. The sample has 75,000 to 90,000 clones, 95% seen once. The chain uses TRBV15 and TRBJ2-7; TRBD1 aligns across 11 bases. The sequence was obtained from a human donor in good health. Sample: T cells isolated from PBMCs. In DNA form, the CDR3 reads TGTGCCACCAGCAGGGACAGGGGGCTCTACGAGCAGTACTTC. Translating it yields CATSRDRGLYEQYF. The full variable domain, rest sourced from reference TRBV15 and TRBJ2-7, is DAMVIQNPRYQVTQFGKPVTLSCSQTLNHNVMYWYQQKSSQAPKLLFHYYDKDFNNEADTPDNFQSRRPNTSFCFLDIRSPGLGDTAMYLCATSRDRGLYEQYFGPGTRLTVT.